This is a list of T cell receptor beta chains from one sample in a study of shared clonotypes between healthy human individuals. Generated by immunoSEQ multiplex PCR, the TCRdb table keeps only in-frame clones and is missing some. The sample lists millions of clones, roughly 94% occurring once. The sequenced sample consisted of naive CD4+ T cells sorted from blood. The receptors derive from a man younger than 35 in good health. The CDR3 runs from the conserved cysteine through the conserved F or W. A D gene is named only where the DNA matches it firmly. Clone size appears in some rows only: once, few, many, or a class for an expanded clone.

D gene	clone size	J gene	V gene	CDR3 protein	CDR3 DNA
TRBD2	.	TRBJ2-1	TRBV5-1	CASRSSGSSYNEQFF	TGCGCCAGCAGGTCTAGCGGGAGCTCCTACAATGAGCAGTTCTTC
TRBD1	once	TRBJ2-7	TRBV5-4	CASSLRSGGHEQYF	TGTGCCAGCAGCTTGCGGTCAGGGGGTCACGAGCAGTACTTC
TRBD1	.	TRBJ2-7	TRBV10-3	CAITSPGTGSYEQYF	TGTGCCATCACCAGCCCCGGGACAGGGTCCTACGAGCAGTACTTC
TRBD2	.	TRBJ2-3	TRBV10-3	CAISASGGEVSDTQYF	TGTGCCATCAGTGCCTCCGGGGGGGAGGTGTCTGATACGCAGTATTTT
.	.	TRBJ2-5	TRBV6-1	CASSEGVGVETQYF	TGTGCCAGCAGTGAAGGAGTAGGGGTGGAGACCCAGTACTTC
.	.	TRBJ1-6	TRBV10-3	CAISGGGQNSPLHF	TGTGCCATCAGTGGAGGAGGACAGAATTCACCCCTCCACTTT
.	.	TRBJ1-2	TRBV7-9	CASSLGGIGGYTF	TGTGCCAGCAGCTTAGGGGGGATCGGTGGCTACACCTTC
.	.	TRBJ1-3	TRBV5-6	CASSLSGSRHSGNTIYF	TGTGCCAGCAGCTTGTCGGGGTCCCGCCACTCTGGAAACACCATATATTTT
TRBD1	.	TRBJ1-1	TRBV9	CASSVVQGEGTEAFF	TGTGCCAGCAGCGTAGTTCAGGGGGAGGGCACTGAAGCTTTCTTT
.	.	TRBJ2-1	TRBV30	CAWRGDYNEQFF	TGTGCCTGGAGGGGGGACTACAATGAGCAGTTCTTC
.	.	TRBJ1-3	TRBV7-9	CASSPQGGSGNTIYF	TGTGCCAGCAGCCCCCAGGGAGGCTCTGGAAACACCATATATTTT
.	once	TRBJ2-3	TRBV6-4	CASSDSNRNSQYF	TGTGCCAGCAGTGACTCGAACAGGAATTCGCAGTATTTT
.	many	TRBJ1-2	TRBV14	CASSQDKGNDGYTF	TGTGCCAGCAGCCAAGATAAGGGGAACGATGGCTACACCTTC
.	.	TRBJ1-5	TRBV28	CASSSDQVIGNQPQHF	TGTGCCAGCAGTTCCGATCAGGTTATCGGCAATCAGCCCCAGCATTTT
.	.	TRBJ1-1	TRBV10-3	CAISDWARENTEAFF	TGTGCCATCAGTGATTGGGCCAGGGAGAACACTGAAGCTTTCTTT
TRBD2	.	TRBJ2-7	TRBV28	CASSSPGTSAYEQYF	TGTGCCAGCAGTTCACCCGGGACTAGCGCCTACGAGCAGTACTTC
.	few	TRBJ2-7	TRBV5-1	CASRAGAGSYEQYF	TGCGCCAGCAGGGCGGGTGCGGGGTCCTACGAGCAGTACTTC
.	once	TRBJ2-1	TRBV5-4	CASSRMTGSSYNEQFF	TGTGCCAGCAGCAGGATGACCGGGAGCTCCTACAATGAGCAGTTCTTC
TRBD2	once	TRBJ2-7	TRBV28	CASSPMGGVDYEQYF	TGTGCCAGCAGTCCGATGGGGGGGGTGGACTACGAGCAGTACTTC
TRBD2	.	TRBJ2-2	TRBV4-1	CASSQTLASGGYTGELFF	TGCGCCAGCAGCCAAACCCTAGCGTCGGGGGGGTACACCGGGGAGCTGTTTTTT
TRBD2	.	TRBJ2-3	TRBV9	CASSFTGLAATDTQYF	TGTGCCAGCAGCTTTACAGGACTAGCGGCCACAGATACGCAGTATTTT
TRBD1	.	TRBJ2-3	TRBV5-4	CASSLTGQASTDTQYF	TGTGCCAGCAGCTTGACAGGACAGGCGAGCACAGATACGCAGTATTTT
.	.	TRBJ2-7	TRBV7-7	CASSLAYNGEQYF	TGTGCTAGCAGCTTAGCGTACAACGGCGAGCAGTACTTC